These 9 T cell receptor beta chains were sequenced from one sample in a study of vaccination and CD4 T cells after COVID-19 (dated by TCRdb to about 2022). The method behind the library was PCR. Sequencing used an Illumina iSeq 100. DNA from cultured CD4+ T cells was subjected to TCR sequencing with the Oncomine TCR Beta short-read assay at the Johns Hopkins FTIC core. The QIAamp micro DNA kit was used to extract genomic DNA from the cultured CD4+ T cells. TCRdb trimmed the raw reads at Q25, called clones with MiXCR and kept productive beta chains. Rows are combined by CDR3 protein, so each entry shows the most common genes and DNA. This sample comprises 6,900 or so distinct CDR3 sequences, about 38% of them detected only once. Around a third of the sample goes to the ten largest clones. The treatment or condition label corresponds to: approximately nine-day PBMC culture with coronavirus spike peptide pools or control peptides (ViraFEST assay). CD4+ T cells from unexposed donors were collected before the COVID-19 pandemic (2011-2018).

No antigen is known for these receptors. The sequenced sample was CD4+ T cells from blood, cultured in vitro. The receptors shown here come from a human donor in good health.

This clonotype was seen a few times. This chain joins TRBV20-1 and TRBJ2-7, with 11 bases aligning to TRBD2. The CDR3 is 15 residues long. The V gene end was trimmed by 2 bases and the J gene end by 3 bases; junction bases not matched to a gene: 6. Germline CDR1 is DFQATT and CDR2 is SNEGSKA (reference sequence). For the CDR3, the DNA is TGCAGTGCTAGACGACTAGCGGGAAGTTTCTACGAGCAGTACTTC. This codes for CSARRLAGSFYEQYF.

The J gene is TRBJ1-2, the V gene TRBV29-1; D call uncertain. The CDR3 runs 13 residues. CDR1 is SQVTM, CDR2 ANQGSEA, per germline. V was clipped by 5 bases and J by 4 bases, with 14 bases between them. CDR3 protein: CSVRGRPPYGYTF. CDR3 bases: TGCAGCGTTCGAGGGCGTCCGCCCTATGGCTACACCTTC.

The chain links TRBV4-3 to TRBJ2-2; unclear D gene. The CDR3 is 14 residues long. The V and J ends lost 0 bases and 8 bases respectively, with 10 bases between them. CDR1 LGHNA and CDR2 YSLEER come from the germline V gene. In DNA form, the CDR3 reads TGCGCCAGCAGCCAAGAAGGGCAGTCGGGGGAGCTGTTTTTT. The encoded protein is CASSQEGQSGELFF.

This clonotype was observed a handful of times. The rearrangement joins TRBV6-2 or TRBV6-3 to TRBJ1-5; tentative D call: TRBD1 (5 bases). V was clipped by 5 bases and J by 3 bases, with 14 bases between them. CDR3 length equals 15 residues. Looked up from germline, CDR1 is MNHEY and CDR2 is SVGEGT. CDR3 nucleotides: TGTGCCAGCAGTCTCTCCCGACAGACCAATCAGCCCCAGCATTTT. Its protein is CASSLSRQTNQPQHF.

In its sample, this clonotype was seen a few times. The chain has TRBV19 and TRBJ1-1; no clear D gene. The germline CDR1 and CDR2 sequences are LNHDA and SQIVND (reference sequence). The germline V and J ends were trimmed by 5 bases and 5 bases, with 18 bases remaining between them. CDR3 size: 15 residues. The CDR3 DNA follows: TGTGCCAGTAGTCCCCCCGGCCTCGGCGGGACTGAAGCTTTCTTT. Its translation: CASSPPGLGGTEAFF.

CDR3 protein: CASSKTSSGVYNEQFF. CDR3 DNA sequence: TGTGCCAGCAGTAAAACTTCTAGCGGAGTCTACAATGAGCAGTTCTTC. V is TRBV11-1 and J is TRBJ2-1; 7 bases map to TRBD2. In germline, CDR1 is SGHAT, CDR2 FQDESV (reference sequence). The junction had 11 bases not matched to a gene; V was cut back by 6 bases and J by 3 bases. The CDR3 covers 16 residues.

The chain employs TRBV11-2 and TRBJ1-1, with D possibly being TRBD1 (6 bases). The CDR3 runs 14 residues. V was pared by 5 bases and J by 1 base, with 11 bases between. CDR1 is SGHAT and CDR2 is FQNNGV in the germline V gene. Here the CDR3 reads CASSQGHGNTEAFF. DNA for the CDR3: TGTGCCAGCAGCCAGGGACACGGGAACACTGAAGCTTTCTTT. The full variable domain, in which reference TRBV11-2 and TRBJ1-1 provide the parts outside the CDR3, is EAGVAQSPRYKIIEKRQSVAFWCNPISGHATLYWYQQILGQGPKLLIQFQNNGVVDDSQLPKDRFSAERLKGVDSTLKIQPAKLEDSAVYLCASSQGHGNTEAFFGQGTRLTVV.

The chain joins TRBV20-1 to TRBJ2-1; D is possibly TRBD2 (6 bases). The V end was cut by 3 bases, the J end by 7 bases, with 13 bases between. CDR1 and CDR2 from the germline V gene are DFQATT and SNEGSKA (reference sequence). CDR3 length: 13 residues. The CDR3 DNA is TGCAGTGCTAGGGGAGGTCTATATAATGAGCAGTTCTTC. It codes for CSARGGLYNEQFF.

The chain recombines TRBV30 with TRBJ2-7, with 7 bases aligning to TRBD2. V gave up 7 bases and J gave up 5 bases; unmatched junction bases: 8. The CDR3 consists of 12 residues. Per the germline V gene, CDR1 is GTSNPN and CDR2 is SVGIG (reference sequence). CDR3 sequence: CASSPGGNEQYF. DNA for the CDR3: TGTGCCTCGTCCCCGGGGGGTAACGAGCAGTACTTC.